By share, the clone carrying this T cell receptor (beta chain) counts as medium-sized. Antigen specificity is unknown. Notes on the study in general: Tumor memory CD4+ T cell TCR gene usage clustered with blood and lymph node memory CD4+ cells and lymph node naive CD4+ cells.

CDR3 length: 15 amino acids. Germline loops: CDR1 MGHRA, CDR2 YSYEKL. Trimming at V came to 1 base and at J to 4 bases, leaving 5 bases not matched to a gene. Semi-nested PCR with Nested Universal Primer A followed constant-region reverse priming of full-length variable regions. TCRdb passed the 5' RACE reads through MiXCR, listing each CDR3 protein once. The repertoire holds about 46,000 distinct CDR3 sequences, with roughly 28% as singletons. The sample comprised naive CD4+ T cells sorted from blood. Subset defined: naive CD4+ T cells, CD4+CD45RA+CD25-. The receptor's source is a female donor with breast cancer. The chain combines TRBV4-1 with TRBJ2-7; 9 nucleotides line up with TRBD2. The CDR3 loop is CASSQGTAGGYEQYF. In DNA form, the CDR3 reads TGCGCCAGCAGCCAAGGAACGGCGGGAGGGTACGAGCAGTACTTC.